The next 29 T cell receptor beta chains were all read from a single sample in a study of cytomegalovirus exposure and HLA in healthy donors. This PCR relied on a set of 60 Vbeta primers and 13 Jbeta primers. The table came from immunoSEQ multiplex PCR; TCRdb's copy has only in-frame clones and leaves some out. Among over 150,000 clones listed, approximately 85% were seen once. The sample was PBMCs. These receptors were obtained from a woman aged 45-65 years in good health and CMV-seropositive.

The chain couples TRBV11-2 to TRBJ2-7, with 7 bases identical to TRBD2. The V segment lost 2 bases and the J segment 1 base; nucleotides outside the gene matches: 2. The germline V gene encodes CDR1 SGHAT and CDR2 FQNNGV. The CDR3 extends over 14 amino acids. DNA of the CDR3: TGTGCCAGCAGCTTAACCGGGAGGTCCTACGAGCAGTACTTC. Protein product: CASSLTGRSYEQYF.

CDR3 DNA sequence: TGCGCCAGCAGCCAAGTCCTCGGGCTAGCGGGGGGACAAGAGACCCAGTACTTC. This codes for CASSQVLGLAGGQETQYF. The chain couples TRBV4-1 to TRBJ2-5, with 11 bases lining up with TRBD2. V shed 1 base, J shed 2 bases, and the junction held 9 bases outside the gene matches. Germline CDR1 reads MGHRA; CDR2 reads YSYEKL. The CDR3 sequence is 18 residues long.

The genes are TRBV9 and TRBJ2-1; TRBD1 matches at 9 bases. The germline V gene encodes CDR1 SGDLS and CDR2 YYNGEE. With 3 bases clipped from V and 4 bases from J, the junction kept 2 bases outside the gene matches. The CDR3 covers 14 residues. The CDR3 DNA is TGTGCCAGCAGCGGGACAGGGGAGTACAATGAGCAGTTCTTC. Amino acids: CASSGTGEYNEQFF.

The chain employs TRBV25-1 and TRBJ2-5; 14 bases align to TRBD2. The trim removed 1 base at V and 5 bases at J, leaving 6 bases unmatched. CDR3 length: 17 residues. The germline gives CDR1 MGHDK, CDR2 SYGVNS. CDR3 protein: CASSESPGLAGEETQYF. For the CDR3, the DNA is TGTGCCAGCAGTGAATCCCCGGGACTAGCGGGAGAGGAGACCCAGTACTTC.

The chain links TRBV19 to TRBJ2-7, with 7 bases that match TRBD1. Germline values: CDR1 LNHDA, CDR2 SQIVND (reference sequence). V was clipped by 5 bases and J by 2 bases; unmatched bases: 9. CDR3 size: 15 residues. The CDR3 loop reads CASSFLDQGAYEQYF. In nucleotides, the CDR3 is TGTGCCAGTAGTTTCCTTGACCAGGGGGCCTACGAGCAGTACTTC.

This rearrangement joins TRBV5-6 to TRBJ2-6; D is perhaps TRBD1 (6 bases). V gave up 3 bases and J gave up 2 bases, with 21 bases separating them. The CDR3 runs to 19 residues. CDR1 and CDR2 from the germline V gene are SGHDT and YYEEEE. The CDR3 loop reads CASSSSTGPVLTGANVLTF. The CDR3 region has the DNA TGTGCCAGCAGCTCCTCGACAGGACCAGTCCTAACTGGGGCCAACGTCCTGACTTTC.

The chain combines TRBV7-2 with TRBJ1-6; no clear D gene. Per the germline V gene, CDR1 is SGHTA and CDR2 is FQGNSA. Trimming pared 0 bases from V and 5 bases from J, leaving 5 bases between. The CDR3 runs 14 residues. CDR3 nucleotides: TGTGCCAGCAGCTTAGCGGCGGATAATTCACCCCTCCACTTT. Amino acids: CASSLAADNSPLHF. The entire variable domain, with the rest obtained from reference TRBV7-2 and TRBJ1-6, is as follows: GAGVSQSPSNKVTEKGKDVELRCDPISGHTALYWYRQSLGQGLEFLIYFQGNSAPDKSGLPSDRFSAERTGGSVSTLTIQRTQQEDSAVYLCASSLAADNSPLHFGNGTRLTVT.

The chain recombines TRBV9 with TRBJ2-1; 14 bases are shared with TRBD2. The germline CDR1 and CDR2 sequences are SGDLS and YYNGEE. The CDR3 is made up of 14 amino acids. J gave up 12 bases and V 4 bases, and 6 bases lay outside the gene matches. The CDR3 region is CASSPTSGGAGQFF. CDR3 sequence (DNA): TGTGCCAGCAGCCCGACTAGCGGGGGGGCAGGGCAGTTCTTC.

Comments on this clone: This sample also contains other DNA sequences that code for the same CDR3. The genes are TRBV28 and TRBJ2-7; D is ambiguous. Germline loops: CDR1 MDHEN, CDR2 SYDVKM. The germline V and J ends were trimmed by 2 bases and 4 bases, with 3 bases remaining between them. The CDR3 extends over 11 amino acids. The CDR3 protein is CASSLRYEQYF. CDR3 DNA: TGTGCCAGCAGTTTACGTTACGAGCAGTACTTC.

The V call is TRBV7-2, the J call TRBJ2-1; possibly TRBD2 for D (5 bases). The CDR3 covers 15 residues. Germline V gene data show CDR1 as SGHTA and CDR2 as FQGNSA. The germline V and J ends were trimmed by 5 bases and 2 bases, with 13 bases remaining between them. As DNA, the CDR3 is TGTGCCAGCAGCCTATACCGGGGTACCTACAATGAGCAGTTCTTC. Residues: CASSLYRGTYNEQFF.

This clone was observed once. The sample contains more than one DNA sequence encoding this CDR3. V and J are TRBV18 and TRBJ2-7, with D perhaps matching TRBD2 (6 bases). Trimming stripped 6 bases from V and 4 bases from J, with 10 bases between. The CDR3 covers 12 residues. The germline CDR1 and CDR2 sequences are KGHSH and LQKENI. The CDR3: CASSPGGYEQYF. CDR3 nucleotide sequence: TGTGCCAGCTCCCCCGGAGGGTACGAGCAGTACTTC. The full variable domain, its missing parts supplied by reference TRBV18 and TRBJ2-7, is NAGVMQNPRHLVRRRGQEARLRCSPMKGHSHVYWYRQLPEEGLKFMVYLQKENIIDESGMPKERFSAEFPKEGPSILRIQQVVRGDSAAYFCASSPGGYEQYFGPGTRLTVT.

The rearrangement uses TRBV7-2 and TRBJ2-2; D remains unclear. The CDR3 spans 13 residues. The ends were cut back, 2 bases at V and 3 bases at J, with 4 bases in the middle. Per germline, CDR1 SGHTA and CDR2 FQGNSA. This CDR3 reads CASSLRDTGELFF. CDR3 nucleotide sequence: TGTGCCAGCAGCTTAAGAGACACCGGGGAGCTGTTTTTT.

CDR3 bases: TGTGCCAGCACTTTTTATCCGGGACACCCCCAAGAGACCCAGTACTTC. Translated, it gives CASTFYPGHPQETQYF. The chain couples TRBV5-6 to TRBJ2-5, with D possibly TRBD1 on 6 matching bases. V was trimmed by 6 bases and J by 1 base, leaving 19 bases between them. The CDR3 sequence is 16 residues long. The germline V gene encodes CDR1 SGHDT and CDR2 YYEEEE.

The V gene is TRBV6-5, the J gene TRBJ2-2; TRBD2 aligns across 10 bases. Germline CDR1 is MNHEY and CDR2 is SVGAGI. This CDR3 has 13 amino acids. The V gene end was trimmed by 8 bases and the J gene end by 5 bases; junction bases not matched to a gene: 2. The CDR3 nucleotides are TGTGCCAGCGGGACTAGCGCGACCGGGGAGCTGTTTTTT. Encoded protein: CASGTSATGELFF.

This clone was seen once. The chain employs TRBV6-5 and TRBJ1-6, with 7 bases lining up with TRBD1. There are 16 residues in the CDR3. Germline V gene sequence: CDR1 MNHEY, CDR2 SVGAGI. The J segment lost 9 bases and the V segment lost 4 bases, leaving 12 bases of the junction unmatched. This chain's CDR3 is CASSWGRQGRISPLHF. As DNA, the CDR3 is TGTGCCAGCAGTTGGGGTAGACAGGGTCGGATTTCACCCCTCCACTTT.

This chain connects TRBV27 to TRBJ1-2, with 10 bases lining up with TRBD1. This CDR3 comprises 14 residues. Germline trimming cut 10 bases from V and 4 bases from J; bases unmatched to any gene: 9. Germline loops: CDR1 MNHEY, CDR2 SMNVEV (reference sequence). DNA of the CDR3: TGTGCCACCGCAAGACAGGGGGCTGGCTATGGCTACACCTTC. Its translation: CATARQGAGYGYTF.

V is TRBV6-5 and J is TRBJ2-7; TRBD1 matches at 10 bases. This CDR3 region has 14 residues. V shed 6 bases, J shed 3 bases, and the junction held 5 bases outside the gene matches. Per germline, CDR1 MNHEY and CDR2 SVGAGI. In DNA form, the CDR3 reads TGTGCCAGCAGCCGCGGACAGGGGGACTACGAGCAGTACTTC. As protein: CASSRGQGDYEQYF.

The chain couples TRBV11-3 to TRBJ2-5; TRBD2 matches 8 bases. The J call could be wrong; TRBJ2-7 is a better fit for the DNA end. The CDR3 covers 14 residues. Germline values: CDR1 SGHNT, CDR2 YENEEA. The CDR3 region is CASSLTAGGSEQYF. The CDR3 region has the DNA TGTGCCAGCAGCTTGACGGCGGGAGGTTCCGAGCAGTACTTC.

The sample holds one count of this clone. This rearrangement joins TRBV5-1 to TRBJ2-3; D not resolved. This CDR3 has 16 residues. V lost 1 base and J 4 bases, leaving 16 bases between the germline ends. The germline V gene encodes CDR1 SGHRS and CDR2 YFSETQ. CDR3 coding DNA: TGCGCCAGCAGCTTGCCTGGCCCTTCCTTCGCAGATACGCAGTATTTT. Its protein is CASSLPGPSFADTQYF.

This chain uses TRBV28 with TRBJ1-5, with TRBD1 matching over 7 bases. V lost 6 bases, J lost 3 bases, and 5 bases stayed unmatched. The germline V gene has CDR1 MDHEN and CDR2 SYDVKM. This CDR3 has 14 residues. The CDR3 coding sequence is TGTGCCAGCAGGACAGGGATTTCCAATCAGCCCCAGCATTTT. It encodes CASRTGISNQPQHF.

This clone was seen a few times. The V and J genes are TRBV2 and TRBJ1-2, with TRBD1 matching 9 bases. Germline CDR1 is SNHLY and CDR2 is FYNNEI. The J segment lost 8 bases and the V segment lost 5 bases, leaving 6 bases of the junction unmatched. The CDR3 has 13 residues. CDR3 amino acids: CASSRQGVKGYTF. Here the CDR3 DNA reads TGTGCCAGCAGTAGACAGGGGGTAAAGGGCTACACCTTC.

The CDR3 region has the DNA TGTGCCAGCTCATCGATGACAGGGGAAGGCCCTGGAAACACCATATATTTT. Its protein product is CASSSMTGEGPGNTIYF. The chain joins TRBV18 to TRBJ1-3; 8 positions match TRBD1. Germline values: CDR1 KGHSH, CDR2 LQKENI. The CDR3 consists of 17 residues. V shed 5 bases and J 2 bases; nucleotides not matched to a gene: 11.

This chain uses TRBV18 with TRBJ1-1; 7 bases are a match to TRBD1. The CDR3 contains 15 residues. With V trimmed by 3 bases and J by 1 base, 5 bases remained unmatched. Germline assignment: CDR1 KGHSH and CDR2 LQKENI. The CDR3 reads CASSPPTGKNTEAFF. The CDR3 coding sequence is TGTGCCAGCTCACCGCCGACAGGGAAGAACACTGAAGCTTTCTTT. The variable domain in full, completed from reference TRBV18 and TRBJ1-1, reads NAGVMQNPRHLVRRRGQEARLRCSPMKGHSHVYWYRQLPEEGLKFMVYLQKENIIDESGMPKERFSAEFPKEGPSILRIQQVVRGDSAAYFCASSPPTGKNTEAFFGQGTRLTVV.

This clone was seen a single time. The DNA for the CDR3 is TGTGCCAGCAGCAGACAGGGTACCTCCGGGCGAAACACCATATATTTT. Residues: CASSRQGTSGRNTIYF. V and J are TRBV7-9 and TRBJ1-3; TRBD1 matches at 7 bases. The germline V gene encodes CDR1 SEHNR and CDR2 FQNEAQ (reference sequence). The junction had 12 bases not matched to a gene; V was cut back by 5 bases and J by 5 bases. The CDR3 loop spans 16 amino acids.

The chain is built from TRBV28 and TRBJ2-3; no firm D call. The CDR3 has 15 residues. From germline, CDR1 is MDHEN and CDR2 SYDVKM. V was cut by 3 bases and J by 3 bases, with 13 bases left in between. CDR3 bases: TGTGCCAGCAGTTTTCCGAGTGAAAAGACAGATACGCAGTATTTT. Residues: CASSFPSEKTDTQYF.

J is TRBJ2-3 and V is TRBV29-1; maybe TRBD2 (6 bases). The germline V and J ends were trimmed by 6 bases and 2 bases, with 12 bases remaining between them. The germline CDR1 and CDR2 sequences are SQVTM and ANQGSEA. The CDR3 is made up of 13 amino acids. Here the CDR3 reads CSVASVDTDTQYF. In DNA, the CDR3 is TGCAGCGTAGCTAGCGTAGACACAGATACGCAGTATTTT.

V is TRBV28 and J is TRBJ2-1; D is ambiguous. Trimming cost V 6 bases and J 0 bases, with 12 bases left between them. This CDR3 spans 15 amino acids. Germline V lookup: CDR1 MDHEN, CDR2 SYDVKM. CDR3 region: CASSLHPSSYNEQFF. The CDR3 region has the DNA TGTGCCAGCAGCCTTCATCCGAGCTCCTACAATGAGCAGTTCTTC.

V usage is TRBV5-1 and J usage is TRBJ1-2; a possible D gene is TRBD1 (5 bases). Germline CDR1 SGHRS, CDR2 YFSETQ. CDR3 length: 13 residues. V shed 2 bases and J shed 7 bases, with 12 bases lying between them. The CDR3 nucleotides are TGCGCCAGCAGCTTAGGCCAGGGCGGTGGCTACACCTTC. Amino acid sequence: CASSLGQGGGYTF. Variable domain in full (rest from reference TRBV5-1 and TRBJ1-2): KAGVTQTPRYLIKTRGQQVTLSCSPISGHRSVSWYQQTPGQGLQFLFEYFSETQRNKGNFPGRFSGRQFSNSRSEMNVSTLELGDSALYLCASSLGQGGGYTFGSGTRLTVV.

The chain is built from TRBV2 and TRBJ2-2, with TRBD2 identical over 8 bases. The germline gives CDR1 SNHLY, CDR2 FYNNEI. The CDR3 runs to 15 residues. J lost 1 base, V lost 2 bases, and 0 bases had no gene match. CDR3 sequence reads: CASSESGGNTGELFF. The CDR3 nucleotides are TGTGCCAGCAGTGAAAGCGGGGGGAACACCGGGGAGCTGTTTTTT.